Below, 2 T cell receptor beta chains from the same sample are listed, as sequenced in a study of blood T cell repertoires in COVID-19. The protocol was immunoSEQ multiplex PCR, while the TCRdb copy is restricted to in-frame clones and leaves out a portion. Of about 140,000 clones in the sample, approximately 78% were seen once. The sample consisted of peripheral blood. The receptors stem from an elderly woman with acute or convalescent COVID-19.

The chain recombines TRBV11-2 with TRBJ1-2; D not certain. From germline, CDR1 is SGHAT and CDR2 FQNNGV. V gave up 4 bases and J gave up 2 bases, with 14 bases separating them. CDR3 length equals 15 residues. DNA of the CDR3: TGTGCCAGCAGCTCGGTAAGACGGAGCAACTATGGCTACACCTTC. This encodes CASSSVRRSNYGYTF.

This clone has more than one count but fewer than ten. This sequence joins TRBV24-1 and TRBJ2-4; D not certain. CDR1 is KGHDR, CDR2 SFDVKD, per germline. The ends were cut back, 3 bases at V and 1 base at J, with 12 bases in the middle. This CDR3 has 16 amino acids. CDR3: CATSDNRSGAKNIQYF. CDR3 in DNA: TGTGCCACCAGTGATAACAGAAGTGGGGCCAAAAACATTCAGTACTTC.